What follows are 13 T cell receptor beta chains derived from one specimen sequenced in a study of shared clonotypes between healthy human individuals. Produced via immunoSEQ multiplex PCR; TCRdb's table is partial and in-frame only. This table holds about 500,000 clones, about 74% found once. Sequences were obtained from PBMCs. These receptors were obtained from a woman aged 40 to 50 in good health. Some clones in this sample may be carry-over from other donors' samples.

Remarks on this clone: The sample has other DNA sequences that encode this CDR3 too. The chain recombines TRBV9 with TRBJ2-7, with a tentative D call TRBD1 (5 bases). V was shortened by 4 bases and J by 0 bases, with 11 bases between the two germline ends. Germline values: CDR1 SGDLS, CDR2 YYNGEE. The CDR3 is made up of 14 amino acids. The CDR3 coding sequence is TGTGCCAGCAGCCCATCGACAGCCTCCTACGAGCAGTACTTC. Translation gives CASSPSTASYEQYF.

This clone was picked up one time. The chain couples TRBV2 to TRBJ2-3; D is perhaps TRBD1 (6 bases). The V end was cut by 9 bases, the J end by 6 bases, with 13 bases between. This CDR3 has 12 amino acids. The germline V gene encodes CDR1 SNHLY and CDR2 FYNNEI. The CDR3 DNA reads as TGTGCCAGTAGGACTGGACAGGATACGCAGTATTTT. It encodes CASRTGQDTQYF.

About this clone itself: This likely stems from a read error, as it lies one base from a far larger clone. The chain has TRBV4-1 and TRBJ1-4, with 10 bases identical to TRBD1. The germline gives CDR1 MGHRA, CDR2 YSYEKL. This CDR3 has 15 residues. CDR3 in amino acids: CASSYRQGAKEKRFF. For the CDR3, the DNA is TGCGCCAGCAGCTACAGACAGGGGGCGAAAGAAAAACGGTTTTTT.

The chain links TRBV2 to TRBJ1-1, with D unresolved. This CDR3 has 13 amino acids. The germline gives CDR1 SNHLY, CDR2 FYNNEI. Trimming removed 8 bases from V and 0 bases from J, with 10 bases in between. This chain's CDR3 is CASGITVNTEAFF. CDR3 nucleotides: TGTGCCAGCGGGATCACAGTGAACACTGAAGCTTTCTTT.

The genes are TRBV28 and TRBJ1-4; 7 bases match TRBD1. Germline V CDR1 and CDR2: MDHEN, SYDVKM. J lost 8 bases, V lost 5 bases, and 11 bases had no gene match. CDR3 size: 15 residues. This CDR3 is CASSRSGGLEEKLFF. The DNA for the CDR3 is TGTGCCAGCAGTCGCTCAGGGGGGCTAGAGGAAAAACTGTTTTTT.

This chain links TRBV27 with TRBJ2-1, with D unclear. V was shortened by 3 bases and J by 0 bases, with 18 bases between the two germline ends. There are 18 residues in the CDR3. Germline values: CDR1 MNHEY, CDR2 SMNVEV (reference sequence). CDR3 residues: CASSLMSQGYSSYNEQFF. In DNA, the CDR3 is TGTGCCAGCAGTTTGATGTCCCAAGGCTATAGCTCCTACAATGAGCAGTTCTTC.

V gene TRBV28 combines with J gene TRBJ1-1; 7 positions agree with TRBD1. This CDR3 region has 12 residues. V was clipped by 6 bases and J by 10 bases; unmatched bases: 8. CDR1 MDHEN and CDR2 SYDVKM come from the germline V gene. The CDR3 DNA reads TGTGCCAGCAGCCTTCGACAGGGCTTAGCTTTCTTT. It codes for CASSLRQGLAFF.

This clone was seen a few times. This CDR3 is CASSGQGYGYTF. In DNA form, the CDR3 reads TGTGCCAGCAGCGGACAGGGCTATGGCTACACCTTC. V and J are TRBV6-1 and TRBJ1-2, with 8 bases matching TRBD1. The CDR3 is made up of 12 amino acids. Per germline, CDR1 MNHNS and CDR2 SASEGT. The V segment lost 6 bases and the J segment 4 bases; nucleotides outside the gene matches: 1.

Of note for this clone: A read error may produce the germline difference seen at one junction end. CDR3 coding DNA: TGTGCTAGCAGCTTCCAAGTCGGGGATACGCAGTATTTT. Residues: CASSFQVGDTQYF. The chain recombines TRBV7-7 with TRBJ2-3; no firm D call. The CDR3 runs 13 residues. Germline V gene lookup returns CDR1 SSHAT and CDR2 FNYEAQ (reference sequence).

This clone was recorded a few times. DNA of the CDR3: TGTGCCAGCAGCTCCGGGGGCAGTATGAACTACGAGCAGTACTTC. It encodes CASSSGGSMNYEQYF. The chain joins TRBV5-4 to TRBJ2-7; D is possibly TRBD1 or TRBD2 (6 bases each). Germline lookup yields CDR1 SGHNT and CDR2 YYREEE (reference sequence). CDR3 size: 15 residues. Trimming took 3 bases from V and 3 from J, leaving 16 bases between them.

The chain joins TRBV30 to TRBJ2-1, with TRBD2 matching over 14 bases. CDR3 length equals 16 residues. J lost 9 bases, V lost 3 bases, and 10 bases had no gene match. The germline V gene encodes CDR1 GTSNPN and CDR2 SVGIG (reference sequence). CDR3 loop: CAWSESKGTSGSEQFF. For the CDR3, the DNA is TGTGCCTGGAGCGAGAGCAAAGGGACTAGCGGGAGTGAGCAGTTCTTC.

V gene TRBV5-1 combines with J gene TRBJ1-1; a weak D match, TRBD1 (5 bases). This CDR3 is built from 14 residues. Germline CDR1 is SGHRS and CDR2 is YFSETQ. V was pared by 1 base and J by 5 bases, with 12 bases between. For the CDR3, the DNA is TGCGCCAGCAGCTTGAGGGGAGAGGGGACTGAAGCTTTCTTT. The encoded protein is CASSLRGEGTEAFF.

The chain has TRBV15 and TRBJ1-3; D remains unclear. Germline V gene sequence: CDR1 LNHNV, CDR2 YYDKDF (reference sequence). Trimming pared 0 bases from V and 4 bases from J, leaving 10 bases between. The CDR3 loop spans 15 amino acids. DNA of the CDR3: TGTGCCACCAGCAGAGATCGGGTGGAGGGAAACACCATATATTTT. It is translated as CATSRDRVEGNTIYF.